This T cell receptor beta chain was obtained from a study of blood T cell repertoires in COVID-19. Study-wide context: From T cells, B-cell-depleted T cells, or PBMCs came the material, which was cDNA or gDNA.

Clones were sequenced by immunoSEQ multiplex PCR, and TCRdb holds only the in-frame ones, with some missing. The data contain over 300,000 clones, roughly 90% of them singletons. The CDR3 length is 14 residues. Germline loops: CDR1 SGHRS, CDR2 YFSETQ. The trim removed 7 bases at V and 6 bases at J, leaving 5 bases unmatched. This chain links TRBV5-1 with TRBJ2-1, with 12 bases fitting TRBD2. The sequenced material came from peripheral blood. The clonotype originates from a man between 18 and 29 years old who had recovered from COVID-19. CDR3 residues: CASGGLAGLNEQFF. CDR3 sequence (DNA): TGCGCCAGCGGCGGACTAGCGGGACTCAATGAGCAGTTCTTC.